One and the same sample provided the 23 T cell receptor beta chains below, sequenced in a study of OX40 agonist ivuxolimab in advanced cancers. Here immunoSEQ multiplex PCR was the method, and the copy in TCRdb shows in-frame clones only, minus some. The table records about 12,000 clones, 70% to 80% of them present only once. The sample here was CD4+ or CD8+ T cells sorted from blood, taken in a trial of the OX40 agonist ivuxolimab. These receptors were obtained from an adult with an advanced solid tumor such as melanoma, head and neck, liver or kidney cancer.

The chain joins TRBV7-6 to TRBJ2-1, with D maybe TRBD2 (6 bases). This CDR3 spans 13 amino acids. V was clipped by 0 bases and J by 8 bases, with 8 bases between them. Germline-derived CDR1 and CDR2 are SGHVS and FNYEAQ. The CDR3 loop is CASSLAEGYEQFF. CDR3 DNA: TGTGCCAGCAGCTTAGCGGAGGGCTATGAGCAGTTCTTC.

The chain employs TRBV6-5 and TRBJ2-5; 10 bases align to TRBD1. Germline V gene sequence: CDR1 MNHEY, CDR2 SVGAGI. The CDR3 sequence is 16 residues long. V shed 0 bases and J 1 base; nucleotides not matched to a gene: 2. DNA of the CDR3: TGTGCCAGCAGTTACTCGAGGACAGGGGGCCAAGAGACCCAGTACTTC. As protein: CASSYSRTGGQETQYF.

This sequence joins TRBV7-2 and TRBJ1-1; D ambiguous. The CDR3 has 13 amino acids. Germline values: CDR1 SGHTA, CDR2 FQGNSA. The V end lost 3 bases, the J end lost 1 base, and 6 bases lay between the germline ends. CDR3 sequence (DNA): TGTGCCAGCAGCTTTTCGGGGAACACTGAAGCTTTCTTT. Protein product: CASSFSGNTEAFF.

V usage is TRBV29-1 and J usage is TRBJ2-1; D unresolved. Trimming cost V 7 bases and J 5 bases, with 21 bases left between them. CDR1 is SQVTM and CDR2 is ANQGSEA in the germline V gene. This CDR3 is 15 amino acids long. CDR3 DNA: TGCAGCGCCCAGAGGCTAGAACCCTTCGACAATGAGCAGTTCTTC. Residues: CSAQRLEPFDNEQFF.

The genes are TRBV2 and TRBJ1-3; D might be TRBD1 (5 bases). This CDR3 has 15 residues. V was shortened by 6 bases and J by 1 base, with 13 bases between the two germline ends. Germline V CDR1 and CDR2: SNHLY, FYNNEI. The CDR3 is CASRETSGSGNTIYF. As DNA, the CDR3 is TGTGCCAGCAGGGAGACTTCAGGGTCTGGAAACACCATATATTTT.

This clone was detected only once. The rearrangement uses TRBV4-1 and TRBJ1-1, with D hard to call. The V gene lost 5 bases and the J gene lost 1 base, with 14 bases spanning the gap. CDR1 is MGHRA and CDR2 is YSYEKL in the germline V gene. CDR3 length: 15 residues. CDR3 nucleotides: TGCGCCAGCAGCTCACCATACCCAGGGAACACTGAAGCTTTCTTT. Amino acids: CASSSPYPGNTEAFF.

The chain joins TRBV6-5 to TRBJ2-5, with TRBD2 matching 11 bases. CDR1 is MNHEY, CDR2 SVGAGI, per germline. The CDR3 totals 16 residues. Trimming removed 0 bases from V and 3 bases from J; junction bases left unmatched: 3. The CDR3 DNA is TGTGCCAGCAGTTACTCTGGACTAGCGGGTAAAGAGACCCAGTACTTC. Translated: CASSYSGLAGKETQYF.

This clone is medium-sized. The J gene is TRBJ1-1, the V gene TRBV28; D remains unclear. V lost 7 bases, J lost 4 bases, and 22 bases lay in between. The CDR3 is 16 amino acids. Germline values: CDR1 MDHEN, CDR2 SYDVKM. CDR3 DNA sequence: TGTGCCAGCATCCCCTCGGCCGGCCTGGGCCGCACTGAAGCTTTCTTT. This encodes CASIPSAGLGRTEAFF.

The chain joins TRBV19 to TRBJ2-6, with a weak D call TRBD1 (5 bases). CDR3 length: 22 amino acids. Germline lookup yields CDR1 LNHDA and CDR2 SQIVND (reference sequence). V was trimmed by 6 bases and J by 4 bases, leaving 34 bases between them. CDR3 amino acids: CASSKLKRGPGNVMSGANVLTF. The CDR3 nucleotides are TGTGCCAGTAGCAAACTTAAAAGGGGCCCCGGAAACGTGATGTCGGGGGCCAACGTCCTGACTTTC. The full variable domain, completed using reference TRBV19 and TRBJ2-6, is DGGITQSPKYLFRKEGQNVTLSCEQNLNHDAMYWYRQDPGQGLRLIYYSQIVNDFQKGDIAEGYSVSREKKESFPLTVTSAQKNPTAFYLCASSKLKRGPGNVMSGANVLTFGAGSRLTVL.

This clone is labeled medium-sized (0.01 to 0.1%). This rearrangement joins TRBV27 to TRBJ1-5, with 10 bases identical to TRBD1. In germline, CDR1 is MNHEY, CDR2 SMNVEV (reference sequence). The V and J ends lost 5 bases and 12 bases, in that order; junction bases with no gene match: 1. This CDR3 has 11 amino acids. The CDR3 nucleotides read TGTGCCAGCAGTGGACAGGGGGGCCAGCATTTT. It codes for CASSGQGGQHF.

The CDR3 DNA follows: TGTGCCAGCAGCCGGGGGGGAGGGGCATCCGAGCTGTTTTTT. Protein: CASSRGGGASELFF. V is TRBV7-8 and J is TRBJ2-2, with TRBD2 identical over 8 bases. J lost 11 bases, V lost 5 bases, and 10 bases had no gene match. The germline CDR1 and CDR2 sequences are SGHVS and FQNEAQ. This CDR3 has 14 residues.

The chain employs TRBV19 and TRBJ2-1, with D perhaps matching TRBD1 (5 bases). The ends were cut back, 7 bases at V and 4 bases at J, with 14 bases in the middle. Germline-derived CDR1 and CDR2 are LNHDA and SQIVND (reference sequence). This CDR3 has 14 residues. The CDR3 sequence: CASNPYQGYNEQFF. The CDR3 nucleotides read TGTGCCAGTAACCCCTACCAGGGATACAATGAGCAGTTCTTC.

Here the CDR3 DNA reads TGCGCCAGCAGTGAGGAGCCTAGCGGAACCTACTACAATGAGCAGTTCTTC. Translation gives CASSEEPSGTYYNEQFF. The V gene is TRBV10-2, the J gene TRBJ2-1; 7 bases are a match to TRBD2. The CDR3 covers 17 residues. V trimming: 2 bases; J trimming: 3 bases; junction bases outside the gene matches: 10. Germline V lookup: CDR1 WSHSY, CDR2 SAAADI.

The rearrangement joins TRBV28 to TRBJ2-1, with 11 positions matching TRBD1. This CDR3 spans 17 amino acids. CDR1 and CDR2 (germline): MDHEN, SYDVKM. V was pared by 2 bases and J by 7 bases, with 10 bases of the junction left unmatched. Here the CDR3 reads CASSLIGSGQGGNEQFF. The CDR3 nucleotides read TGTGCCAGCAGTTTAATAGGTTCGGGACAGGGGGGTAATGAGCAGTTCTTC.

This chain links TRBV4-3 with TRBJ2-3; TRBD1 or TRBD2 may be the D gene (5 bases each). CDR3 length: 15 amino acids. V lost 5 bases and J 3 bases, leaving 15 bases between the germline ends. Germline assignment: CDR1 LGHNA and CDR2 YSLEER. CDR3 in DNA: TGCGCCAGCAGCAGAGAACGGGGCTTAACAGATACGCAGTATTTT. Protein sequence: CASSRERGLTDTQYF.

V and J are TRBV7-9 and TRBJ1-6, with 8 bases identical to TRBD1. CDR1 is SEHNR, CDR2 FQNEAQ, per germline (reference sequence). The V gene end was trimmed by 5 bases and the J gene end by 4 bases; junction bases not matched to a gene: 10. This CDR3 comprises 17 residues. The DNA of the CDR3 is TGTGCCAGCAGCGGTTTCCCGGGACAGGAGTATAATTCACCCCTCCACTTT. It encodes CASSGFPGQEYNSPLHF.

The sample holds one count of this clone. V usage is TRBV27 and J usage is TRBJ1-6; no definite D call. The germline CDR1 and CDR2 sequences are MNHEY and SMNVEV (reference sequence). The CDR3 runs 15 residues. V was shortened by 1 base and J by 5 bases, with 9 bases between the two germline ends. This CDR3 reads CASSLYGPNNSPLHF. The CDR3 bases are TGTGCCAGCAGTTTATACGGTCCGAATAATTCACCCCTCCACTTT.

This clone is termed medium-sized (0.01 to 0.1%). The chain uses TRBV15 and TRBJ2-3, with 7 bases lining up with TRBD2. The CDR3 runs 16 residues. Unmatched junction bases numbered 8, after V lost 0 bases and J lost 5 bases. Germline CDR1 is LNHNV and CDR2 is YYDKDF (reference sequence). CDR3: CATSRDLWTSLDTQYF. The CDR3 DNA reads TGTGCCACCAGCAGAGATCTGTGGACTAGTCTAGATACGCAGTATTTT.

V and J are TRBV7-8 and TRBJ2-7, with D possibly being TRBD1 (6 bases). The CDR3 consists of 16 residues. The germline gives CDR1 SGHVS, CDR2 FQNEAQ. V lost 3 bases and J lost 2, with 17 bases in between. In DNA, the CDR3 is TGTGCCAGCAGCTTTCGGATAACAGGGCAAACCTACGAGCAGTACTTC. It codes for CASSFRITGQTYEQYF.

The DNA of the CDR3 is TGTGCGTCAACACGTTCTTATAATTCACCCCTCCACTTT. As protein: CASTRSYNSPLHF. The chain combines TRBV11-2 with TRBJ1-6, with D unresolved. The germline V gene has CDR1 SGHAT and CDR2 FQNNGV. CDR3 length equals 13 residues.

The CDR3: CASSIVPGELFF. CDR3 in DNA: TGTGCCAGTAGTATAGTCCCCGGGGAGCTGTTTTTT. V is TRBV19 and J is TRBJ2-2; D gene unclear. V dropped 1 base and J dropped 6 bases, with 3 bases sitting between them. CDR1 and CDR2 from the germline V gene are LNHDA and SQIVND (reference sequence). This CDR3 spans 12 amino acids.

The chain has TRBV5-8 and TRBJ1-1; D unclear. Between the trimmed V and J ends, which lost 0 bases and 4 bases, there was a span of 7 bases. The CDR3 sequence is 13 residues long. The germline V gene has CDR1 SGHTS and CDR2 YDEGEE. The CDR3 bases are TGTGCCAGCAGCTTGGCGGCAGGCACTGAAGCTTTCTTT. Protein product: CASSLAAGTEAFF.

The chain carries TRBV4-1 and TRBJ1-1, with D possibly TRBD1 on 5 matching bases. The CDR3 runs to 16 residues. V was pared by 0 bases and J by 0 bases, with 11 bases between. Germline V gene lookup returns CDR1 MGHRA and CDR2 YSYEKL. CDR3 coding DNA: TGCGCCAGCAGCCAAGATAGGGGACTCATGAACACTGAAGCTTTCTTT. It is translated as CASSQDRGLMNTEAFF.